This T cell receptor beta chain came from a study of identical twins. Trimming stripped 1 base from V and 2 bases from J, with 10 bases between. Germline V gene lookup returns CDR1 SGHRS and CDR2 YFSETQ. CDR3 length equals 15 residues. This clonotype was detected only a few times. A single record per CDR3 protein comes from TCRdb applying MiXCR to the 5' RACE reads. Among roughly 770,000 distinct CDR3 sequences listed, around a sixth were seen once. The same sample was also used in a study of T cells expressing NK-cell markers. In that study: Seropositivity for HCMV was found in seven of the eight sequenced donors, with one seronegative. Leadership of the CD3+CD56-NKG2C+ fraction also belonged to these clonotypes in a handful of donors.

Sequenced material: PBMCs. This chain connects TRBV5-1 to TRBJ2-1; possibly TRBD1 for D (5 bases). This TCR was recovered from a woman aged 18-29 years in good health. The CDR3 is CASSLWGSTYNEQFF. DNA for the CDR3: TGCGCCAGCAGCTTGTGGGGCTCAACCTACAATGAGCAGTTCTTC.